This passage covers 27 T cell receptor beta chains from one sample sequenced in a study of blood T cell repertoires in COVID-19. Some clones are missing from TCRdb's copy, which holds only in-frame ones; the method was immunoSEQ multiplex PCR. The sample records under 300,000 clones, approximately 92% being singletons. Sequenced sample: peripheral blood. The receptors shown here come from a middle-aged woman who had recovered from COVID-19.

The gene calls are TRBV5-1 and TRBJ2-3, with 10 bases lining up with TRBD2. V was clipped by 4 bases and J by 2 bases; unmatched bases: 4. CDR1 and CDR2 (germline): SGHRS, YFSETQ. This CDR3 has 15 residues. CDR3: CASSPAGGSTDTQYF. The CDR3 bases are TGCGCCAGCAGCCCAGCGGGAGGGTCCACAGATACGCAGTATTTT.

The gene calls are TRBV7-6 and TRBJ2-1; 9 positions agree with TRBD2. J gave up 6 bases and V 4 bases, and 10 bases lay outside the gene matches. The CDR3 spans 16 residues. Looked up from germline, CDR1 is SGHVS and CDR2 is FNYEAQ. The CDR3 DNA reads TGTGCCAGCAGCTACCGATCTGCGGGAGGGCTCAATGAGCAGTTCTTC. Translated: CASSYRSAGGLNEQFF.

The chain joins TRBV6-2 or TRBV6-3 to TRBJ2-5; D might be TRBD2 (5 bases). V lost 2 bases to trimming and J lost 1 base, with 8 bases between them. CDR1 is MNHEY and CDR2 is SVGEGT in the germline V gene. This CDR3 spans 14 amino acids. In DNA, the CDR3 is TGTGCCAGCAGTTACACGGGGAGCCAAGAGACCCAGTACTTC. It specifies CASSYTGSQETQYF.

V and J are TRBV2 and TRBJ2-4, with TRBD2 identical over 11 bases. Trimming removed 6 bases from V and 7 bases from J; junction bases left unmatched: 5. This CDR3 has 14 residues. The germline V gene has CDR1 SNHLY and CDR2 FYNNEI. CDR3 DNA sequence: TGTGCCAGCAGAGGTAGCGGGGGGGCGAACATTCAGTACTTC. Translated, it gives CASRGSGGANIQYF.

Note on this clone: Other DNA sequences of this sample code for an identical CDR3. The chain is built from TRBV5-1 and TRBJ1-6, with D unclear. Per the germline V gene, CDR1 is SGHRS and CDR2 is YFSETQ. This CDR3 has 14 amino acids. The ends were cut back, 4 bases at V and 8 bases at J, with 13 bases in the middle. The CDR3 is CASSNAGFDSPLHF. CDR3 DNA: TGCGCCAGCAGCAATGCGGGGTTTGATTCACCCCTCCACTTT.

The V gene is TRBV13, the J gene TRBJ2-4, with D perhaps TRBD2 (5 bases). V dropped 7 bases and J dropped 0 bases, with 16 bases sitting between them. This CDR3 spans 16 amino acids. Germline CDR1 PRHDT, CDR2 FYEKMQ (reference sequence). The CDR3 DNA follows: TGTGCCAGCACCCTACGGGGAAGTCTAGCCAAAAACATTCAGTACTTC. As protein: CASTLRGSLAKNIQYF.

V gene TRBV6-5 combines with J gene TRBJ2-3; D is possibly TRBD1 (5 bases). Germline CDR1 MNHEY, CDR2 SVGAGI. Trimming cost V 2 bases and J 5 bases, with 17 bases left between them. The CDR3 spans 16 residues. The CDR3 sequence: CASSYQTNRPGDTQYF. CDR3 nucleotides: TGTGCCAGCAGTTACCAAACCAACAGGCCTGGAGATACGCAGTATTTT.

This sequence joins TRBV7-9 and TRBJ2-7; 8 bases are a match to TRBD2. This CDR3 spans 14 amino acids. CDR1 and CDR2 from the germline V gene are SEHNR and FQNEAQ (reference sequence). The V segment lost 4 bases and the J segment 3 bases; nucleotides outside the gene matches: 5. CDR3 sequence reads: CASSSRTSSYEQYV. The CDR3 nucleotides are TGTGCCAGCAGCTCACGGACTAGCAGCTACGAGCAGTACGTC.

This clone has a single count. CDR3 bases: TGCGCCAGCAGCGGCAGGGGTTTTTACAGGGGGCGTCCTGGAAACACCATATATTTT. Protein: CASSGRGFYRGRPGNTIYF. The chain combines TRBV5-1 with TRBJ1-3; TRBD1 aligns across 9 bases. The germline gives CDR1 SGHRS, CDR2 YFSETQ. The CDR3 has 19 residues. V gave up 4 bases and J gave up 2 bases; unmatched junction bases: 16. Full variable domain (outside the CDR3, taken from reference TRBV5-1 and TRBJ1-3): KAGVTQTPRYLIKTRGQQVTLSCSPISGHRSVSWYQQTPGQGLQFLFEYFSETQRNKGNFPGRFSGRQFSNSRSEMNVSTLELGDSALYLCASSGRGFYRGRPGNTIYFGEGSWLTVV.

The rearrangement links TRBV21-1 to TRBJ2-7; TRBD2, the D gene given by the table, was not confirmed from the DNA. TRBV21-1 is classified as a pseudogene. The CDR3 runs 18 residues. CDR3 sequence reads: CASSTGREGLFSRYEQYV. The CDR3, as DNA: TGTGCCAGCAGCACGGGGCGGGAGGGCCTTTTTTCTCGGTACGAGCAGTACGTC.

The J gene is TRBJ2-2, the V gene TRBV18; a possible D gene is TRBD1 (5 bases). V was clipped by 3 bases and J by 5 bases, with 7 bases between them. This CDR3 spans 13 amino acids. CDR1 and CDR2 from the germline V gene are KGHSH and LQKENI. The chain's CDR3 is CASSPTDTGELFF. In DNA form, the CDR3 reads TGTGCCAGCTCACCGACAGATACCGGGGAGCTGTTTTTT. Full variable domain (remainder filled in from reference TRBV18 and TRBJ2-2): NAGVMQNPRHLVRRRGQEARLRCSPMKGHSHVYWYRQLPEEGLKFMVYLQKENIIDESGMPKERFSAEFPKEGPSILRIQQVVRGDSAAYFCASSPTDTGELFFGEGSRLTVL.

This rearrangement joins TRBV4-2 to TRBJ1-2, with 9 bases lining up with TRBD1. This CDR3 region has 16 residues. The junction had 6 bases not matched to a gene; V was cut back by 2 bases and J by 2 bases. The germline V gene encodes CDR1 LGHNA and CDR2 YNFKEQ. CDR3 in amino acids: CASSQNPGTGNYGYTF. In DNA, the CDR3 is TGTGCCAGCAGCCAAAACCCCGGGACAGGGAACTATGGCTACACCTTC.

Comments on this clone: The junction and the germline gene differ at one end; a read error may be behind it. The chain uses TRBV28 and TRBJ2-3; 9 nucleotides align to TRBD2. From germline, CDR1 is MDHEN and CDR2 SYDVKM. The CDR3 covers 14 residues. The CDR3: CASRPGTSIDTQYF. The CDR3 DNA is TGTGCCAGCAGGCCCGGGACTAGCATAGATACGCAGTATTTT.

This chain joins TRBV7-9 and TRBJ1-2; D remains ambiguous. Germline-derived CDR1 and CDR2 are SEHNR and FQNEAQ (reference sequence). CDR3 length: 13 amino acids. Trimming shortened V by 4 bases and J by 6 bases, and 12 bases separated the two germline ends. CDR3 in amino acids: CASSSTVTNGYTF. CDR3 nucleotide sequence: TGTGCCAGCAGCTCCACCGTAACTAATGGCTACACCTTC.

This sequence joins TRBV7-2 and TRBJ2-2, with TRBD1 as a possible D gene (6 bases). Trimming took off 5 bases at V and 5 bases at J, with 18 bases between the two ends. This CDR3 contains 16 residues. CDR1 and CDR2 (germline): SGHTA, FQGNSA. Written as DNA, the CDR3 is TGTGCCAGCAGCCCAAACATAGGGGGTATTACCGGGGAGCTGTTTTTT. Its translation: CASSPNIGGITGELFF.

This chain connects TRBV11-2 to TRBJ2-7; 8 bases align to TRBD2. The trim removed 5 bases at V and 2 bases at J, leaving 8 bases unmatched. Germline CDR1 and CDR2: SGHAT and FQNNGV. The CDR3 extends over 15 amino acids. For the CDR3, the DNA is TGTGCCAGCAGCGGCTACGGGGGGGCCACCTACGAGCAGTACTTC. This sequence encodes CASSGYGGATYEQYF.

The J gene is TRBJ1-2, the V gene TRBV5-4; D ambiguous. Trimming cost V 0 bases and J 2 bases, with 8 bases left between them. This CDR3 spans 14 amino acids. CDR1 and CDR2 (germline): SGHNT, YYREEE (reference sequence). DNA for the CDR3: TGTGCCAGCAGCTTGGGAGGGAGGAACTATGGCTACACCTTC. It encodes CASSLGGRNYGYTF.

The rearrangement uses TRBV9 and TRBJ2-5, with D possibly matching TRBD1 (6 bases). V dropped 3 bases and J dropped 5 bases, with 17 bases sitting between them. The CDR3 runs to 15 residues. Per germline, CDR1 SGDLS and CDR2 YYNGEE. The CDR3 loop reads CASSAQQGRGETQYF. In nucleotides, the CDR3 is TGTGCCAGCAGCGCCCAACAGGGAAGGGGCGAGACCCAGTACTTC. The entire variable domain, with the rest obtained from reference TRBV9 and TRBJ2-5, is as follows: DSGVTQTPKHLITATGQRVTLRCSPRSGDLSVYWYQQSLDQGLQFLIQYYNGEERAKGNILERFSAQQFPDLHSELNLSSLELGDSALYFCASSAQQGRGETQYFGPGTRLLVL.

The V and J genes are TRBV13 and TRBJ2-3; 7 nucleotides agree with TRBD1. Losses at the gene ends were 5 bases for V and 2 bases for J; bases not matched to a gene: 7. Germline values: CDR1 PRHDT, CDR2 FYEKMQ (reference sequence). The length of the CDR3 is 15 residues. The CDR3 here is CASSPGQVFTDTQYF. The CDR3 DNA reads as TGTGCCAGCAGCCCCGGACAGGTCTTCACAGATACGCAGTATTTT. The full variable domain, rest sourced from reference TRBV13 and TRBJ2-3, is AAGVIQSPRHLIKEKRETATLKCYPIPRHDTVYWYQQGPGQDPQFLISFYEKMQSDKGSIPDRFSAQQFSDYHSELNMSSLELGDSALYFCASSPGQVFTDTQYFGPGTRLTVL.

This chain links TRBV5-4 with TRBJ2-3, with 10 bases that match TRBD2. The CDR3 totals 15 residues. The germline CDR1 and CDR2 sequences are SGHNT and YYREEE (reference sequence). Germline trimming cut 2 bases from V and 9 bases from J; bases unmatched to any gene: 9. The CDR3 protein is CASSFGTSDIYTQYF. In DNA, the CDR3 is TGTGCCAGCAGCTTCGGGACTAGCGACATTTACACGCAGTATTTT.

The chain links TRBV6-5 to TRBJ2-7; D is possibly TRBD1 (6 bases). CDR1 is MNHEY and CDR2 is SVGAGI in the germline V gene. The CDR3 has 14 amino acids. Trimming removed 8 bases from V and 5 bases from J, with 19 bases in between. CDR3 residues: CASGDTGLGHEQYV. As DNA, the CDR3 is TGTGCCAGCGGAGATACAGGGTTAGGGCACGAGCAGTACGTC.

This clone showed up just once. V usage is TRBV9 and J usage is TRBJ2-1, with TRBD1 as a possible D gene (8 bases). The germline V gene encodes CDR1 SGDLS and CDR2 YYNGEE. Trimming removed 3 bases at V and 7 bases at J, with 17 bases between. This CDR3 region has 15 residues. The DNA for the CDR3 is TGTGCCAGCAGCGGAGGGGGGGGACAGGAGAATGAGCAGTTCTTC. It is translated as CASSGGGGQENEQFF. Combining the CDR3 with reference TRBV9 and TRBJ2-1 gives the whole variable domain DSGVTQTPKHLITATGQRVTLRCSPRSGDLSVYWYQQSLDQGLQFLIQYYNGEERAKGNILERFSAQQFPDLHSELNLSSLELGDSALYFCASSGGGGQENEQFFGPGTRLTVL.

V and J are TRBV9 and TRBJ2-2; D is perhaps TRBD2 (6 bases). The V end lost 4 bases, the J end lost 5 bases, and 24 bases lay between the germline ends. The CDR3 has 18 residues. Looked up from germline, CDR1 is SGDLS and CDR2 is YYNGEE. The CDR3 is CASSQLTDSLGGTGELFF. For the CDR3, the DNA is TGTGCCAGCAGCCAACTGACGGACTCCCTGGGGGGTACCGGGGAGCTGTTTTTT.

This clone came up once. The CDR3 loop reads CATSDFYRTDKGGPLHF. The DNA for the CDR3 is TGTGCCACCAGTGATTTCTACCGGACGGACAAAGGGGGCCCCCTCCACTTT. The chain has TRBV24-1 and TRBJ1-6, with 7 bases that match TRBD1. The CDR3 consists of 17 residues. V lost 1 base, J lost 13 bases, and 15 bases stayed unmatched. The germline CDR1 and CDR2 sequences are KGHDR and SFDVKD.

The V gene is TRBV2, the J gene TRBJ1-4; weak D call: TRBD1 (6 bases). Trimming pared 6 bases from V and 9 bases from J, leaving 11 bases between. CDR3 length: 12 residues. Germline CDR1 is SNHLY and CDR2 is FYNNEI. The CDR3 region is CASSPQGKKLFF. CDR3 sequence (DNA): TGTGCCAGCAGCCCCCAGGGGAAAAAACTGTTTTTT.

J is TRBJ2-7 and V is TRBV19, with a possible D match to TRBD1 (5 bases). The CDR3 runs to 14 residues. Trimming removed 3 bases from V and 3 bases from J, with 12 bases in between. Germline CDR1 reads LNHDA; CDR2 reads SQIVND (reference sequence). The CDR3 sequence is CASSIQGTYYEQYF. CDR3 nucleotides: TGTGCCAGTAGTATCCAGGGTACTTACTACGAGCAGTACTTC.

The genes are TRBV19 and TRBJ1-2; 7 nucleotides agree with TRBD1. Germline-derived CDR1 and CDR2 are LNHDA and SQIVND (reference sequence). There are 15 residues in the CDR3. Trimming cost V 3 bases and J 3 bases; bases outside gene matches: 7. The CDR3 loop is CASSMGQPVHYGYTF. In DNA form, the CDR3 reads TGTGCCAGTAGTATGGGACAGCCAGTCCACTATGGCTACACCTTC.